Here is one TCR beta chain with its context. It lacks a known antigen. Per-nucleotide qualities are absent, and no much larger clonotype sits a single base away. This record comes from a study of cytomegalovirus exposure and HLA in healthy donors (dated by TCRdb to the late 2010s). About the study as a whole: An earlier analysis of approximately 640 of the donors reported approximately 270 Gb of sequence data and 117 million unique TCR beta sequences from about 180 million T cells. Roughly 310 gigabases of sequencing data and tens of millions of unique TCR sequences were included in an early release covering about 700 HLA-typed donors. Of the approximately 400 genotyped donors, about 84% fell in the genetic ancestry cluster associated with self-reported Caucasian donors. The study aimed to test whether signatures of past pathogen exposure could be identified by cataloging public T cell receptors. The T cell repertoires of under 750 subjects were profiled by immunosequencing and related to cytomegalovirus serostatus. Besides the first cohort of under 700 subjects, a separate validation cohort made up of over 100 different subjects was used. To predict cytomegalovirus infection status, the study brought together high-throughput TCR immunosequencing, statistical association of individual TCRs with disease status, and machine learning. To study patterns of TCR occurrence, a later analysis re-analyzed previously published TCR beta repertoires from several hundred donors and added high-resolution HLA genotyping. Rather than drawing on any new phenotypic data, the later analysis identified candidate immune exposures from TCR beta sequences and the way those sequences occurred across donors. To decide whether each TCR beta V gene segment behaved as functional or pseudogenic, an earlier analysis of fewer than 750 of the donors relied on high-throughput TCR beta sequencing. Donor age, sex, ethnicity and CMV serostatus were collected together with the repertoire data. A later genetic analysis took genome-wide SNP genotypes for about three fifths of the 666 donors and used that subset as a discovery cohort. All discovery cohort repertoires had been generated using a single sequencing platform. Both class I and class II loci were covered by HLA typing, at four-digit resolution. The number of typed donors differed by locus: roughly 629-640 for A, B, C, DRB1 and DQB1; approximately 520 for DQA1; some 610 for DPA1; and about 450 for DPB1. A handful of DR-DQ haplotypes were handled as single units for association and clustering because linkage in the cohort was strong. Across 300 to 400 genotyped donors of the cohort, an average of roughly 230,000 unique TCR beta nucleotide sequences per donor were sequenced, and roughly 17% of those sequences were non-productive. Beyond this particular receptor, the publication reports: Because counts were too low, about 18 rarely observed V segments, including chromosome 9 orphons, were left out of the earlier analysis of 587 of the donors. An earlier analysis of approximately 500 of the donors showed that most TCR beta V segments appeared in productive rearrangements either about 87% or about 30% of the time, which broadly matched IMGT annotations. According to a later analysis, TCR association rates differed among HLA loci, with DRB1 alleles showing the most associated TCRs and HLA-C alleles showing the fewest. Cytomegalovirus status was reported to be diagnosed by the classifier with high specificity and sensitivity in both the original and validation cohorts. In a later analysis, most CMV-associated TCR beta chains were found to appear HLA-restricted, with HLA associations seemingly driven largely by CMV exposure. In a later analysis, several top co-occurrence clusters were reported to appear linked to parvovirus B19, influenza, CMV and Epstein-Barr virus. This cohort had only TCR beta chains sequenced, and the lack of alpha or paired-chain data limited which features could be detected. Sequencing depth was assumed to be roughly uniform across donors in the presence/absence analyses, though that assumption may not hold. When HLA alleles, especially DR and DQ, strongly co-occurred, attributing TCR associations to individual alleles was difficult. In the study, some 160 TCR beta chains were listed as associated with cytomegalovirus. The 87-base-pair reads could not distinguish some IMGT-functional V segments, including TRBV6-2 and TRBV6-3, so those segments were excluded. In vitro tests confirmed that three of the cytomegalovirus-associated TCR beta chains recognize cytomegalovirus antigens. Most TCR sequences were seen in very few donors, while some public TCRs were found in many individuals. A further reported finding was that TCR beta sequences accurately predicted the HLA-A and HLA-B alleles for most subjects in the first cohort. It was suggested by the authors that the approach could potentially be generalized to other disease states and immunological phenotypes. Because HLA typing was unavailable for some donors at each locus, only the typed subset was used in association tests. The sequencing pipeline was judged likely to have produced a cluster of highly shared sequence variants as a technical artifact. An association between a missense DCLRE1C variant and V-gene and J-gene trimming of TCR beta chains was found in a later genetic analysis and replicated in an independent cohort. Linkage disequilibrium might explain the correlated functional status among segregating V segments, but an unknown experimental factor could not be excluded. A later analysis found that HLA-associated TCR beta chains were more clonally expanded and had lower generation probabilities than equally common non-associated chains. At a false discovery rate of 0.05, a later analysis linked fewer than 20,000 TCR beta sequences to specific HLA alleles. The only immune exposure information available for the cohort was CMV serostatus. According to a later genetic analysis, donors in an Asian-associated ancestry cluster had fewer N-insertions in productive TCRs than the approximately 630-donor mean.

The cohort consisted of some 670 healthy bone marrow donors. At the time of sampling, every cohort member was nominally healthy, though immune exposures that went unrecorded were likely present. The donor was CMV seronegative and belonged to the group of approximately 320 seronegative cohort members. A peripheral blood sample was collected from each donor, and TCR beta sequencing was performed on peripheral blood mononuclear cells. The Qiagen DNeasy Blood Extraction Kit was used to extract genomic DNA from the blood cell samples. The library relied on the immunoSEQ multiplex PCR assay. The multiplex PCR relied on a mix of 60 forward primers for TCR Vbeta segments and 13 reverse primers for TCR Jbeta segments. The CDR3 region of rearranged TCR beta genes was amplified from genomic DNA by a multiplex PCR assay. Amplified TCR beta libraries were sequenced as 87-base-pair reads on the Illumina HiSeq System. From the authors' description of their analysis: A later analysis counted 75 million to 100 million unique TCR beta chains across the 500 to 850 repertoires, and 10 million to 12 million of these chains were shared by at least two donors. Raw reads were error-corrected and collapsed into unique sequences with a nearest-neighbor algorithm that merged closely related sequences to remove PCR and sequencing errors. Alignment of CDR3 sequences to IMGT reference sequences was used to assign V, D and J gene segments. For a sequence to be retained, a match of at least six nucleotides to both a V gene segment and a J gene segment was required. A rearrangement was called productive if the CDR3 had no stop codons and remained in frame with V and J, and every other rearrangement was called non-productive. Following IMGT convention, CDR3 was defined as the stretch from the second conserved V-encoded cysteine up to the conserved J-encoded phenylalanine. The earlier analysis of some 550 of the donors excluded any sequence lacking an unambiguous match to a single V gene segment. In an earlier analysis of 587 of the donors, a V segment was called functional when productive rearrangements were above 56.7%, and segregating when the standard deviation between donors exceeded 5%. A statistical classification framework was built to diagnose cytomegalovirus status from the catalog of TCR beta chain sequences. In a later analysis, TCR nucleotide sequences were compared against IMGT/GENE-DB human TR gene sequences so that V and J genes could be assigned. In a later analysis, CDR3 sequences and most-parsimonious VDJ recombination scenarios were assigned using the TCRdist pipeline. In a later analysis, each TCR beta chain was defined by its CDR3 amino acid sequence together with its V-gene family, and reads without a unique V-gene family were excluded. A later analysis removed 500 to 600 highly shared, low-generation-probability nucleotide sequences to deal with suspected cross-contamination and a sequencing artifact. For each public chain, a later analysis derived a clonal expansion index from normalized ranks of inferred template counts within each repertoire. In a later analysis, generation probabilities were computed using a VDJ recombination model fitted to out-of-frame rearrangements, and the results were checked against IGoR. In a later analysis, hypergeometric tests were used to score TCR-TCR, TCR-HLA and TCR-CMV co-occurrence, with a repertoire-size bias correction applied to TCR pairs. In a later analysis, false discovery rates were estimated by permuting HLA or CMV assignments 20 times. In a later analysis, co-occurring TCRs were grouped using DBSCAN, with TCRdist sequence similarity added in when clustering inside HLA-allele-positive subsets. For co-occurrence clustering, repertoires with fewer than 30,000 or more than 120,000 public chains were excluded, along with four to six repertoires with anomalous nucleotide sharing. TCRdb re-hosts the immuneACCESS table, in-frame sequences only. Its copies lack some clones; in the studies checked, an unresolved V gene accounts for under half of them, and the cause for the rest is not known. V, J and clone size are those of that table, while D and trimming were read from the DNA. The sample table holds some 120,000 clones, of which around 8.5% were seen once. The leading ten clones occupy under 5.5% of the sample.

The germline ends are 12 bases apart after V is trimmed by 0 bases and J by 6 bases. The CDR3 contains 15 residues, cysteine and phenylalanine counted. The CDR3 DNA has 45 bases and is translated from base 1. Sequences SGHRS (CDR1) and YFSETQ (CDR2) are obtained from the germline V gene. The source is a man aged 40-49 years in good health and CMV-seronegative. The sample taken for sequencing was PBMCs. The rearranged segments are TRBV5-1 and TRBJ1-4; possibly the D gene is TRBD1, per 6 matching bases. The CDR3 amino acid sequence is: CASSLGPRGDEKLFF. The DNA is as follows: TGCGCCAGCAGCTTGGGTCCCAGGGGAGATGAAAAACTGTTTTTT.